These 8 T cell receptor beta chains share one sample of origin, sequenced in a study of control samples from healthy donors and cancer patients. TCRdb's table, derived via immunoSEQ multiplex PCR, lists solely in-frame clones and lacks some. The sample holds 130,000 or so clones, roughly nine tenths seen once. Specimen: blood. Every receptor here comes from a man aged 18 to 29 in good health.

The rearrangement uses TRBV19 and TRBJ1-2; D remains unclear. CDR1 LNHDA and CDR2 SQIVND come from the germline V gene (reference sequence). Deletions cut 5 bases from V and 2 bases from J, with 9 bases between. The CDR3 consists of 13 residues. The CDR3 here is CASSATGNYGYTF. The CDR3, as DNA: TGTGCCAGTAGTGCTACGGGAAACTATGGCTACACCTTC.

The chain recombines TRBV6-5 with TRBJ2-7, with D tentatively TRBD1 (6 bases). Trimming cost V 2 bases and J 7 bases, with 15 bases left between them. Looked up from germline, CDR1 is MNHEY and CDR2 is SVGAGI. The CDR3 runs to 14 residues. The DNA of the CDR3 is TGTGCCAGCAGTTACCGTTCGGCAGGGGAAGAGCAGTACTTC. Translation: CASSYRSAGEEQYF.

The chain links TRBV3-1 (or the pseudogene TRBV3-2) to TRBJ1-1, with D tentatively TRBD1 (6 bases). Germline V lookup: CDR1 LGHDT, CDR2 YNNKEL (reference sequence). This CDR3 is built from 11 residues. V lost 10 bases, J lost 5 bases, and 11 bases lay in between. The CDR3 bases are TGTGCCACTTCAGGGACAACTGAAGCTTTCTTT. It yields the protein CATSGTTEAFF.

CDR3 bases: TGTGCCAGTAGCCGTCAGTCCGATCCTCAGTCTGGAAACACCATATATTTT. Amino acid sequence: CASSRQSDPQSGNTIYF. The chain carries TRBV19 and TRBJ1-3; D unresolved. CDR1 LNHDA and CDR2 SQIVND come from the germline V gene (reference sequence). The CDR3 is made up of 17 amino acids. V lost 6 bases and J 1 base, leaving 19 bases between the germline ends.

The chain uses TRBV7-3 and TRBJ2-1; perhaps D is TRBD1 or TRBD2 (5 bases each). Deletions cut 6 bases from V and 2 bases from J, with 8 bases between. The CDR3 length is 13 residues. CDR1 SGHTA and CDR2 FQGTGA come from the germline V gene. The CDR3 reads CASREDTYNEQFF. The CDR3 bases are TGTGCCAGCAGGGAGGACACCTACAATGAGCAGTTCTTC.

The chain's CDR3 is CASATGLADTQYF. The CDR3 nucleotides are TGTGCCAGCGCCACCGGACTGGCGGATACGCAGTATTTT. The chain carries TRBV6-4 and TRBJ2-3, with D maybe TRBD2 (5 bases). Trimming took 8 bases from V and 6 from J, leaving 15 bases between them. CDR3 size: 13 residues. The germline CDR1 and CDR2 sequences are MRHNA and SNTAGT.

The chain joins TRBV7-2 to TRBJ2-3, with 15 nucleotides matching TRBD2. The CDR3 has 16 residues. Germline CDR1 and CDR2: SGHTA and FQGNSA. After removal of 5 bases from V and 5 bases from J, the junction contained 5 bases not matched to a gene. The CDR3 here is CASSTRTSGGGDTQYF. As DNA, the CDR3 is TGTGCCAGCAGCACCCGGACTAGCGGGGGGGGAGATACGCAGTATTTT.

The chain couples TRBV4-1 to TRBJ1-4, with D uncertain. CDR1 and CDR2 from the germline V gene are MGHRA and YSYEKL. Trimming took 0 bases from V and 12 from J, leaving 11 bases between them. The CDR3 covers 13 residues. CDR3 sequence (DNA): TGCGCCAGCAGCCAAGAATTGGTGCAGGAACTGTTTTTT. Protein product: CASSQELVQELFF.